The rows below give T cell receptor beta chains drawn from one sample of a study of beta chain features in type 1 diabetes. Profiling relied on immunoSEQ multiplex PCR, and the TCRdb table lists in-frame clones only, not all of them. The data contain around 500,000 clones, over 10% of them seen just once; the ten biggest clones take up over 0.035%. Sequencing used naive CD4+ T cells from blood. These receptors all come from a woman younger than 35 in good health. The conserved cysteine and the conserved F or W are not part of the CDR3 here. Each record gives: J gene, V gene, clone size, CDR3 protein. The size entry is marked missing in some rows and otherwise reads once, few, many or a size class.

>TRBJ2-6|TRBV4-3|few
ASSQDVRSFSGANVLT
>TRBJ2-2|TRBV4-2|few
ASSLGDGTGELF
>TRBJ2-1|TRBV7-2|.
ASSLVGTPSSYNEQF
>TRBJ2-3|TRBV6-5|.
ASRRGLLTDTQY
>TRBJ2-2|TRBV7-9|few
ASSLLGLAGAGELF
>TRBJ2-4|TRBV7-9|.
ASSLGTGTNQY
>TRBJ2-7|TRBV18|.
ASSPRTGAYEQY
>TRBJ2-1|TRBV13|.
ASRELALNEQF
>TRBJ2-5|TRBV9|few
ASSVTGKETQY
>TRBJ1-1|TRBV29-1|.
SGIPWVGTEAF
>TRBJ2-3|TRBV29-1|.
SAPSGTDTQY
>.|TRBV5-1|few
ASSLTVSYEQY
>TRBJ2-2|TRBV9|.
ASSVGVWGAGELF
>TRBJ2-7|TRBV19|.
ASSMILFYEQY
>TRBJ2-7|TRBV7-2|few
ASTSSYEQY
>TRBJ2-5|TRBV7-9|.
ASSLGESSGEEETQY
>TRBJ2-7|TRBV27|.
ASRRTGGGYEQY
>TRBJ1-2|TRBV7-9|.
ASSLASGGKNYGYT
>TRBJ2-5|TRBV7-9|few
ASSPGTSGETQY
>TRBJ2-2|TRBV30|few
AWSGGGSVKTGELF
>TRBJ2-4|TRBV29-1|few
SVVEERLAKNIQY
>TRBJ2-6|TRBV15|.
ATRRDGSSGANVLT